The 27 T cell receptor beta chains reported below all come from one sample, sequenced in a study of vaccination effects on CD4 cells after COVID-19 (dated 2022 in TCRdb). After less than 13 days of culture, CD4+ T cells were isolated with the EasySep CD4+ T cell isolation kit. Two doses of either the BNT162b2 or the mRNA-1273 mRNA SARS-CoV-2 vaccine were administered to participants. These TCRs' antigens remain unknown. The library was built by means of the immunoSEQ multiplex PCR assay. Sourced from immuneACCESS, this table was stored by TCRdb with only in-frame sequences that have V and J called. A share of the clones is absent; for the studies checked, an unresolved V gene accounts for under half, and the remainder has no known explanation. The sample table shows under 70,000 clones, and just under 75% are seen once. The ten largest clones represent about 2.3% of the sample. The sample was CD4+ T cells from PBMCs cultured without peptide, taken after COVID-19 vaccination. These receptor sequences come from a human donor who received a COVID-19 vaccine.

The gene calls are TRBV7-2 and TRBJ1-3, with D uncertain. CDR1 and CDR2 from the germline V gene are SGHTA and FQGNSA. The CDR3 spans 16 residues. V dropped 1 base and J dropped 0 bases, with 10 bases sitting between them. The CDR3 region has the DNA TGTGCCAGCAGCTTAGTTCGGGGAAGCTCTGGAAACACCATATATTTT. It specifies CASSLVRGSSGNTIYF.

V is TRBV6-5 and J is TRBJ2-2, with D uncertain. The CDR3 is 13 amino acids. From germline, CDR1 is MNHEY and CDR2 SVGAGI. Trimming took off 6 bases at V and 1 base at J, with 6 bases between the two ends. The CDR3 DNA reads as TGTGCCAGCAGAGACGTGAACACCGGGGAGCTGTTTTTT. Translating it yields CASRDVNTGELFF.

The genes are TRBV24-1 and TRBJ2-3, with D possibly TRBD2 on 5 matching bases. Germline V CDR1 and CDR2: KGHDR, SFDVKD. Trimming cost V 4 bases and J 5 bases, with 15 bases left between them. The CDR3 has 15 residues. As DNA, the CDR3 is TGTGCCACCAGTGACCCCGGGTTGGCGGGAGATACGCAGTATTTT. Amino acid sequence: CATSDPGLAGDTQYF.

The V call is TRBV19, the J call TRBJ1-2; D unresolved. With 5 bases removed from V and 5 bases from J, the gap between germline ends came to 9 bases. The CDR3 contains 12 residues. The germline V gene has CDR1 LNHDA and CDR2 SQIVND (reference sequence). The CDR3 here is CASSEHRYGYTF. The CDR3 DNA reads as TGTGCCAGTAGTGAACACCGATATGGCTACACCTTC.

This clone was seen only once. The V gene is TRBV5-1, the J gene TRBJ1-5, with 8 bases that match TRBD1. V shed 4 bases and J 4 bases; nucleotides not matched to a gene: 7. CDR3 size: 15 residues. Germline V gene data show CDR1 as SGHRS and CDR2 as YFSETQ. CDR3 DNA: TGCGCCAGCAGCCTTGACAGGGGCGCAAATCAGCCCCAGCATTTT. This encodes CASSLDRGANQPQHF.

This chain's CDR3 is CASSLVTYEQYV. CDR3 in DNA: TGTGCCAGCAGCTTAGTGACCTACGAGCAGTACGTC. The V gene is TRBV11-2, the J gene TRBJ2-7; D remains unclear. Trimming pared 1 base from V and 2 bases from J, leaving 3 bases between. The CDR3 contains 12 residues. Looked up from germline, CDR1 is SGHAT and CDR2 is FQNNGV.

V is TRBV6-2 or TRBV6-3 and J is TRBJ1-4; no clear D. The CDR3 totals 15 residues. V was pared by 0 bases and J by 2 bases, with 7 bases between. CDR1 is MNHEY and CDR2 is SVGEGT in the germline V gene. The CDR3 reads CASSYSRTTNEKLFF. In DNA, the CDR3 is TGTGCCAGCAGTTACTCGCGGACCACTAATGAAAAACTGTTTTTT.

This clone has just a few counts. The J gene is TRBJ1-2, the V gene TRBV5-1, with D hard to call. The germline V gene encodes CDR1 SGHRS and CDR2 YFSETQ. Trimming removed 0 bases from V and 4 bases from J, with 7 bases in between. The CDR3 length is 13 residues. This CDR3 is CASSLGEIYGYTF. The CDR3 DNA reads TGCGCCAGCAGCTTGGGGGAAATCTATGGCTACACCTTC. Full variable domain (remainder filled in from reference TRBV5-1 and TRBJ1-2): KAGVTQTPRYLIKTRGQQVTLSCSPISGHRSVSWYQQTPGQGLQFLFEYFSETQRNKGNFPGRFSGRQFSNSRSEMNVSTLELGDSALYLCASSLGEIYGYTFGSGTRLTVV.

The chain links TRBV19 to TRBJ1-5; no reliable D call. Germline V gene lookup returns CDR1 LNHDA and CDR2 SQIVND (reference sequence). Trimming shortened V by 6 bases and J by 6 bases, and 12 bases separated the two germline ends. This CDR3 has 13 residues. CDR3 region: CASSQLVGQPQHF. CDR3 DNA: TGTGCCAGTAGCCAATTGGTGGGTCAGCCCCAGCATTTT.

This clone has just one count. The CDR3 DNA follows: TGCGCCAGCAGCTTGGGGTTATCGGCGGCAGGGGGCTTCACAGAGACCCAGTACTTC. It is translated as CASSLGLSAAGGFTETQYF. The chain combines TRBV5-1 with TRBJ2-5; 8 positions agree with TRBD1. The length of the CDR3 is 19 residues. Trimming at V came to 0 bases and at J to 4 bases, leaving 17 bases not matched to a gene. Germline CDR1 is SGHRS and CDR2 is YFSETQ.

The V call is TRBV6-6, the J call TRBJ2-1, with 16 bases that match TRBD2. Per the germline V gene, CDR1 is MNHNY and CDR2 is SVGAGI (reference sequence). J was trimmed by 12 bases and V by 6 bases; bases with no gene match: 23. The CDR3 extends over 20 amino acids. The CDR3 reads CASSRSPYNSGTSGGARQFF. CDR3 nucleotides: TGTGCCAGCAGCCGATCCCCTTATAATTCCGGGACTAGCGGGGGGGCTAGGCAGTTCTTC.

The rearrangement links TRBV19 to TRBJ1-5; D not resolved. The CDR3 has 13 residues. Germline assignment: CDR1 LNHDA and CDR2 SQIVND (reference sequence). V gave up 6 bases and J gave up 9 bases, with 15 bases separating them. The CDR3 DNA reads as TGTGCCAGTAGCGAGGGTGGTCAGAGGCCCCAGCATTTT. This encodes CASSEGGQRPQHF.

V usage is TRBV28 and J usage is TRBJ1-5; D gene uncertain. CDR1 MDHEN and CDR2 SYDVKM come from the germline V gene. The ends were cut back, 6 bases at V and 3 bases at J, with 12 bases in the middle. The CDR3 runs 14 residues. CDR3 amino acids: CASSRPTYNQPQHF. CDR3 bases: TGTGCCAGCAGCCGACCTACGTACAATCAGCCCCAGCATTTT. Full variable domain (rest looked up from reference TRBV28 and TRBJ1-5): DVKVTQSSRYLVKRTGEKVFLECVQDMDHENMFWYRQDPGLGLRLIYFSYDVKMKEKGDIPEGYSVSREKKERFSLILESASTNQTSMYLCASSRPTYNQPQHFGDGTRLSIL.

The rearrangement uses TRBV6-5 and TRBJ2-5, with D possibly TRBD1 on 5 matching bases. The V end lost 2 bases, the J end lost 5 bases, and 12 bases lay between the germline ends. The germline V gene has CDR1 MNHEY and CDR2 SVGAGI. This CDR3 comprises 14 residues. CDR3 nucleotide sequence: TGTGCCAGCAGTTACAATGGGCAGGGCGAGACCCAGTACTTC. It yields the protein CASSYNGQGETQYF.

This clone occurred a few times. The chain links TRBV19 to TRBJ1-5, with D uncertain. The germline gives CDR1 LNHDA, CDR2 SQIVND (reference sequence). The CDR3 has 14 residues. V was cut by 3 bases and J by 0 bases, with 6 bases left in between. The CDR3 DNA reads TGTGCCAGTAGTATTCACCATAGCAATCAGCCCCAGCATTTT. It is translated as CASSIHHSNQPQHF.

V and J are TRBV11-3 and TRBJ1-1; D gene ambiguous. This CDR3 comprises 15 residues. Trimming stripped 1 base from V and 1 base from J, with 10 bases between. Germline V CDR1 and CDR2: SGHNT, YENEEA. The CDR3 is CASSLGPGKNTEAFF. CDR3 sequence (DNA): TGTGCCAGCAGCTTAGGGCCCGGGAAGAACACTGAAGCTTTCTTT.

This clone showed up just a few times. This rearrangement joins TRBV4-2 to TRBJ2-5, with D perhaps being TRBD1 or TRBD2 (5 bases each). Germline CDR1 is LGHNA and CDR2 is YNFKEQ. The CDR3 totals 14 residues. Trimming removed 0 bases from V and 7 bases from J, with 12 bases in between. CDR3 region: CASSQDRGGGTQYF. The CDR3 nucleotides read TGTGCCAGCAGCCAAGATCGAGGTGGGGGGACCCAGTACTTC.

The chain uses TRBV7-9 and TRBJ1-1; D remains unclear. The CDR3 loop spans 15 amino acids. Trimming removed 5 bases from V and 1 base from J, with 14 bases in between. The germline gives CDR1 SEHNR, CDR2 FQNEAQ (reference sequence). CDR3 coding DNA: TGTGCCAGCAGCCTTTTGGGCAGCAAGAACACTGAAGCTTTCTTT. It codes for CASSLLGSKNTEAFF. The variable domain in full, with the rest retrieved from reference TRBV7-9 and TRBJ1-1, is DTGVSQNPRHKITKRGQNVTFRCDPISEHNRLYWYRQTLGQGPEFLTYFQNEAQLEKSRLLSDRFSAERPKGSFSTLEIQRTEQGDSAMYLCASSLLGSKNTEAFFGQGTRLTVV.

This clone occurred a few times. The V and J genes are TRBV18 and TRBJ1-1; TRBD1 agrees at 8 bases. The V gene end was trimmed by 3 bases and the J gene end by 3 bases; junction bases not matched to a gene: 3. Germline V lookup: CDR1 KGHSH, CDR2 LQKENI. This CDR3 spans 14 amino acids. The CDR3 spells CASSPTGGDTEAFF. Written as DNA, the CDR3 is TGTGCCAGCTCACCCACAGGGGGAGACACTGAAGCTTTCTTT. The full variable domain, completed using reference TRBV18 and TRBJ1-1, is NAGVMQNPRHLVRRRGQEARLRCSPMKGHSHVYWYRQLPEEGLKFMVYLQKENIIDESGMPKERFSAEFPKEGPSILRIQQVVRGDSAAYFCASSPTGGDTEAFFGQGTRLTVV.

This clone was detected only a few times. The rearrangement links TRBV18 to TRBJ2-7; 7 bases align to TRBD1. Germline trimming cut 3 bases from V and 3 bases from J; bases unmatched to any gene: 5. Germline CDR1 reads KGHSH; CDR2 reads LQKENI. CDR3 length equals 14 residues. As DNA, the CDR3 is TGTGCCAGCTCACCGTCGACAGGGAGCTACGAGCAGTACGTC. It yields the protein CASSPSTGSYEQYV.

The gene calls are TRBV5-1 and TRBJ2-3, with D tentatively TRBD2 (6 bases). The CDR3 runs to 16 residues. CDR1 SGHRS and CDR2 YFSETQ come from the germline V gene. V lost 5 bases, J lost 0 bases, and 16 bases lay in between. Here the CDR3 DNA reads TGCGCCAGCAGAGTAGAGTTGGGGGGAAGCACAGATACGCAGTATTTT. This sequence encodes CASRVELGGSTDTQYF.

The DNA for the CDR3 is TGTGCCAGCTCACCACGAGGACAGGGGATATCCGAATCGTTTTTT. The encoded protein is CASSPRGQGISESFF. V and J are TRBV18 and TRBJ1-4; TRBD1 matches at 9 bases. V lost 1 base to trimming and J lost 16 bases; unmatched junction nucleotides: 13. The CDR3 runs 15 residues. Germline values: CDR1 KGHSH, CDR2 LQKENI.

V gene TRBV5-1 combines with J gene TRBJ1-1, with D uncertain. V shed 0 bases and J shed 4 bases, with 10 bases lying between them. The CDR3 consists of 14 residues. Germline V gene data show CDR1 as SGHRS and CDR2 as YFSETQ. Written as DNA, the CDR3 is TGCGCCAGCAGCTTGGTTGGACTTTCCACTGAAGCTTTCTTT. It is translated as CASSLVGLSTEAFF.

This chain links TRBV27 with TRBJ1-1; 7 positions agree with TRBD1. The CDR3 contains 13 residues. CDR1 is MNHEY and CDR2 is SMNVEV in the germline V gene (reference sequence). After removal of 4 bases from V and 3 bases from J, the junction contained 2 bases not matched to a gene. The CDR3 coding sequence is TGTGCCAGCAGTTCGACAGGGTACACTGAAGCTTTCTTT. It yields the protein CASSSTGYTEAFF.

The chain is built from TRBV5-4 and TRBJ2-3, with D perhaps being TRBD1 or TRBD2 (5 bases each). The germline gives CDR1 SGHNT, CDR2 YYREEE (reference sequence). Trimming left V 4 bases short and J 1 base short, with 13 bases between. CDR3 length: 15 residues. CDR3 protein: CASSGGQGRTDTQYF. Written as DNA, the CDR3 is TGTGCCAGCAGCGGCGGGCAGGGCCGCACAGATACGCAGTATTTT.

This chain connects TRBV12-3 or TRBV12-4 to TRBJ1-2; 11 bases are shared with TRBD1. This CDR3 region has 13 residues. V gave up 5 bases and J gave up 7 bases; unmatched junction bases: 3. CDR3 DNA sequence: TGTGCCAGCAGTCGGACAGGGGGCGGTGGCTACACCTTC. Protein: CASSRTGGGGYTF.

The V call is TRBV18, the J call TRBJ1-1; 7 positions agree with TRBD1. CDR3 length: 14 residues. The junction had 2 bases not matched to a gene; V was cut back by 4 bases and J by 0 bases. Germline values: CDR1 KGHSH, CDR2 LQKENI. CDR3 sequence (DNA): TGTGCCAGCTCACAGGGACAGCTGAACACTGAAGCTTTCTTT. This sequence encodes CASSQGQLNTEAFF.